The rows below give T cell receptor beta chains drawn from one sample of a study of blood T cell repertoires in COVID-19. Assay: immunoSEQ multiplex PCR; the TCRdb copy retains only in-frame clones and omits some. This repertoire shows around 200,000 clones, approximately 84% found once; its top ten account for about 3.5%. Input material: PBMCs or T cells enriched from blood (not recorded which). These receptors were collected from a woman in her twenties or thirties who had recovered from COVID-19. The CDR3 runs from the conserved cysteine through the conserved F or W. A D gene is named only where the DNA matches it firmly.

d_call: NA; v_call: TRBV6-6; cdr3_aa: CASSYSGLYEQFF
d_call: NA; v_call: TRBV6-1; cdr3_aa: CASSGYSASSYNSPLHF
d_call: TRBD2; v_call: TRBV25-1; cdr3_aa: CASSSGTSGRWETQYF
d_call: TRBD1; v_call: TRBV10-3; cdr3_aa: CAIRQGLNTEAFF
d_call: TRBD1; v_call: TRBV5-4; cdr3_aa: CASSSGTSQGAGETQYF
d_call: TRBD1; v_call: TRBV11-2; cdr3_aa: CASSDRDSGNTIYF
d_call: TRBD2; v_call: TRBV30; cdr3_aa: CAWKLAGVETQYF
d_call: NA; v_call: TRBV5-5; cdr3_aa: CASSLSGAGELFF
d_call: NA; v_call: TRBV7-9; cdr3_aa: CASSHRGADGSPLHF
d_call: NA; v_call: TRBV14; cdr3_aa: CASSQGENNYGYTF
d_call: TRBD1; v_call: TRBV15; cdr3_aa: CATSTGDRRNQPQHF
d_call: NA; v_call: TRBV3-1/TRBV3-2; cdr3_aa: CASSQAQPYNEQFF
d_call: NA; v_call: TRBV6-2/TRBV6-3; cdr3_aa: CASSPGLGNQPQHF
d_call: TRBD2; v_call: TRBV7-9; cdr3_aa: CASSLPRRLAGVGETQYF
d_call: NA; v_call: TRBV2; cdr3_aa: CASSGQANTGELFF
d_call: TRBD1; v_call: TRBV5-4; cdr3_aa: CASSLAPPRQGSGNTIYF